These T cell receptor beta chains were read from a single sample in a study of T cell repertoires in cytomegalovirus infection. From the reads, TCRdb called clonotypes with MiXCR, one entry per CDR3 protein. This table has around 490,000 distinct CDR3 sequences, 26% appearing once. The sequenced sample was PBMCs. These receptors all stem from a human donor in good health (CMV status not recorded). Some clones in this sample may be carry-over from other donors' samples. Each CDR3 is given with its conserved first and last residue. The D gene is left open where the match is weak. Size is stated for part of the rows, as once, few or many counts, or as a class when the clone is expanded.

NA,TRBD1,TRBJ2-7,TRBV7-9,CASSTDRGPYEQYF,TGTGCCAGCAGCACAGACAGGGGACCCTACGAGCAGTACTTC
many,TRBD1,TRBJ1-3,TRBV6-1,CASSGTGLSSGNTIYF,TGTGCCAGCAGTGGGACAGGGCTGAGCTCTGGAAACACCATATATTTT
NA,NA,TRBJ1-6,TRBV6-5,CASSYGVATSSYNSPLHF,TGTGCCAGCAGTTACGGTGTGGCTACGAGCTCCTATAATTCACCCCTCCACTTT
many,TRBD2,TRBJ2-5,TRBV7-2,CASSQRASLAGGPRETQYF,TGTGCCAGCAGCCAGCGCGCCTCTCTAGCGGGAGGGCCCAGGGAGACCCAGTACTTC
NA,NA,TRBJ1-3,TRBV7-9,CASSLGDGNTIYF,TGTGCCAGCAGCTTGGGCGATGGAAACACCATATATTTT
NA,NA,TRBJ2-1,TRBV18,CASSPTRAYNEQFF,TGTGCCAGCTCACCGACTAGAGCCTACAATGAGCAGTTCTTC
few,TRBD1,TRBJ1-2,TRBV6-5,CASSTRDRGNYGYTF,TGTGCCAGCAGTACCCGGGACAGGGGTAACTATGGCTACACCTTC
many,NA,TRBJ2-1,TRBV7-2,CASSLLGHNEQFF,TGTGCCAGCAGCTTGCTGGGGCACAATGAGCAGTTCTTC
NA,NA,TRBJ1-6,TRBV6-6,CASSYWQSDTRSSPLHF,TGTGCCAGCAGTTACTGGCAGAGCGACACCAGGTCCTCACCCCTCCACTTT
NA,TRBD2,TRBJ2-1,TRBV27,CASSPDYRTSGRNNEQFF,TGTGCCAGCAGTCCCGACTACAGGACTAGCGGGAGAAACAATGAGCAGTTCTTC
few,TRBD1,TRBJ1-2,TRBV11-3,CASSLDRVGYTF,TGTGCCAGCAGCTTGGACAGGGTTGGCTACACCTTC
many,NA,TRBJ2-3,TRBV7-2,CASSSPRLAQAWADTQYF,TGTGCCAGCAGCTCCCCCCGGCTAGCCCAAGCTTGGGCAGATACGCAGTATTTT
NA,NA,TRBJ1-5,TRBV12-3/TRBV12-4,CASSRDRNNQPQHF,TGTGCCAGCAGTAGAGACAGGAACAATCAGCCCCAGCATTTT
many,NA,TRBJ2-7,TRBV27,CASSFSRREQYF,TGTGCCAGCAGTTTCAGCCGGCGCGAGCAGTACTTC
many,NA,TRBJ2-1,TRBV7-9,CASSLVSGSAEQFF,TGTGCCAGCAGCTTAGTTTCCGGGAGCGCTGAGCAGTTCTTC
NA,NA,TRBJ1-3,TRBV11-3,CASSWSERAGNTIYF,TGTGCCAGCAGCTGGTCGGAACGCGCTGGAAACACCATATATTTT
many,NA,TRBJ2-1,TRBV7-2,CASSFLLSGSEQFF,TGTGCCAGCAGCTTTCTTCTAAGCGGCAGTGAGCAGTTCTTC
few,TRBD1,TRBJ2-3,TRBV7-6,CASSLQGVLTDTQYF,TGTGCCAGCAGCTTACAGGGGGTACTCACAGATACGCAGTATTTT
NA,NA,TRBJ1-2,TRBV7-2,CASSLDGGRYYGYTF,TGTGCCAGCAGCTTAGACGGGGGCAGGTACTATGGCTACACCTTC
many,NA,TRBJ2-7,TRBV7-2,CASSLDGSVAYEQYF,TGTGCCAGCAGCTTAGACGGTAGCGTGGCCTACGAGCAGTACTTC
NA,TRBD1,TRBJ1-4,TRBV9,CASSMAGGRFEKLFF,TGTGCCAGCAGCATGGCAGGGGGTCGATTTGAAAAACTGTTTTTT
few,TRBD2,TRBJ2-1,TRBV7-2,CASSRLAGGREFNEQFF,TGTGCCAGCAGCCGACTAGCGGGAGGGCGAGAATTCAATGAGCAGTTCTTC
many,NA,TRBJ2-2,TRBV7-2,CASSLTGLPRELFF,TGTGCCAGCAGCTTAACAGGACTCCCCCGGGAGCTGTTTTTT
few,NA,TRBJ2-1,TRBV7-3,CASSDLHSGEGYNEQFF,TGTGCCAGCAGCGATTTACATAGCGGTGAGGGATACAATGAGCAGTTCTTC
NA,NA,TRBJ2-1,TRBV20-1,CTPSSKNEQFF,TGCACCCCAAGTTCGAAGAATGAGCAGTTCTTC
NA,NA,TRBJ2-7,TRBV7-8,CASSLHPGLLTYEQYF,TGTGCCAGCAGCTTACACCCCGGACTGCTAACCTACGAGCAGTACTTC
NA,NA,TRBJ1-1,TRBV12-3/TRBV12-4,CASSLTGGHNTEAFF,TGTGCCAGCAGCCTAACAGGCGGGCACAACACTGAAGCTTTCTTT
NA,NA,TRBJ1-6,TRBV29-1,CSARTTRGPLHF,TGCAGCGCCCGGACAACCAGGGGACCCCTCCACTTT
many,TRBD1,TRBJ1-2,TRBV5-4,CASSSKIDRVTYGYTF,TGTGCCAGCAGCTCAAAGATCGACAGGGTCACCTATGGCTACACCTTC
NA,NA,TRBJ2-7,TRBV28,CASSPTRDKKRGHYEQYF,TGTGCCAGCAGCCCCACCCGGGACAAGAAAAGAGGGCACTACGAGCAGTACTTC
few,NA,TRBJ2-5,TRBV19,CASSIGGGAETQYF,TGTGCCAGTAGTATAGGAGGAGGGGCAGAGACCCAGTACTTC
few,NA,TRBJ2-2,TRBV10-1,CASSESGYGELFF,TGCGCCAGCAGTGAATCAGGGTACGGGGAGCTGTTTTTT
NA,TRBD2,TRBJ2-7,TRBV19,CASNPGTSVIEQYF,TGTGCCAGTAATCCCGGGACTAGCGTGATCGAGCAGTACTTC